A selection of T cell receptor delta chains follows, all from one sample in a study of Vδ1+ human thymocytes. TCRdb called clones from the multiplex PCR reads again using CATT. The table shows roughly 55,000 delta-chain clones, with approximately 15% occurring only once. Sequencing was performed on Vdelta1+ gamma-delta thymocytes from the thymus. The receptors originated from a boy under two years old who had congenital heart surgery. CDR3s include the opening cysteine and the closing phenylalanine or tryptophan. D genes are given only for firm matches. Where a row states a size, it is once, few, many or the class of an expanded clone; other rows omit it.

j_call d_call cdr3_length clone_size v_call cdr3_aa cdr3_nt
TRDJ1 TRDD3 20 - TRDV1 CALGELQGTGGYGYTDKLIF TGTGCTCTTGGGGAACTCCAGGGTACTGGGGGATACGGGTACACCGATAAACTCATCTTT
TRDJ1 - 13 few TRDV1 CALGAQNTDKLIF TGTGCTCTTGGGGCCCAAAACACCGATAAACTCATCTTT
TRDJ1 - 15 - TRDV1 CALGASRFRTDKLIF TGTGCTCTTGGGGCTTCCCGGTTTCGGACCGATAAACTCATCTTT
TRDJ1 - 20 - TRDV1 CALGEPRPSYPYWGPDKLIF TGTGCTCTTGGGGAACCGCGGCCTTCCTACCCATACTGGGGGCCCGATAAACTCATCTTT
TRDJ1 - 17 few TRDV1 CALGEYLRRAYTDKLIF TGTGCTCTTGGGGAATATTTAAGGCGGGCCTACACCGATAAACTCATCTTT
TRDJ1 - 20 - TRDV1 CALGESPGWGSRVNTDKLIF TGTGCTCTTGGGGAAAGCCCAGGGTGGGGCAGTCGGGTTAACACCGATAAACTCATCTTT
TRDJ1 TRDD3 15 - TRDV1 CALGPGGYDTDKLIF TGTGCTCTTGGCCCTGGGGGATACGACACCGATAAACTCATCTTT
TRDJ1 TRDD3 17 - TRDV2 CACDTAWGIQRTDKLIF TGTGCCTGTGACACCGCATGGGGGATACAGAGGACCGATAAACTCATCTTT
TRDJ1 TRDD3 25 - TRDV1 CALGEQPISIFVWWGIRLATDKLIF TGTGCTCTTGGGGAACAACCCATCTCGATCTTTGTTTGGTGGGGGATACGCCTTGCTACCGATAAACTCATCTTT
TRDJ1 TRDD3 21 - TRDV1 CALGELYNQYWGILHTDKLIF TGTGCTCTTGGGGAACTTTATAACCAGTACTGGGGGATTCTCCATACCGATAAACTCATCTTT
TRDJ1 - 19 - TRDV1 CALGELRSYTQGYTDKLIF TGTGCTCTTGGGGAACTAAGGTCCTACACCCAGGGATACACCGATAAACTCATCTTT
TRDJ1 TRDD3 20 few TRDV1 CALGKHGNLRGGTYTDKLIF TGTGCTCTTGGGAAACACGGTAACCTACGTGGGGGAACCTACACCGATAAACTCATCTTT
TRDJ1 - 20 - TRDV1 CALGELNLPTVRGGYRKLIF TGTGCTCTTGGGGAACTCAACCTTCCTACAGTTCGGGGGGGATACCGAAAACTCATCTTT
TRDJ1 - 14 - TRDV1 CALGELSRSPKLIF TGTGCTCTTGGGGAACTTTCCCGATCCCCTAAACTCATCTTT
TRDJ1 - 16 few TRDV1 CALGEPRIRSADKLIF TGTGCTCTTGGGGAACCTAGGATCCGGAGCGCTGATAAACTCATCTTT
TRDJ1 TRDD2 19 - TRDV1 CALGELAFLRLGNTDKLIF TGTGCCCTTGGGGAACTAGCCTTCCTACGGCTGGGAAACACCGATAAACTCATCTTT
TRDJ1 TRDD3 20 - TRDV1 CALGETTLPVWGFHTDKLIF TGTGCTCTTGGGGAAACAACTCTCCCTGTCTGGGGGTTTCACACCGATAAACTCATCTTT
TRDJ1 TRDD3 23 - TRDV1 CALGYSTGPSLGSGGYLTDKLIF TGTGCTCTTGGGTACTCAACAGGGCCCTCCCTGGGATCTGGGGGATACTTGACCGATAAACTCATCTTT
TRDJ1 TRDD3 18 - TRDV1 CALGELAFPTGGPDKLIF TGTGCTCTTGGGGAACTGGCCTTCCCTACTGGGGGACCCGATAAACTCATCTTT
TRDJ1 TRDD3 21 - TRDV1 CALGDRPLTGGYWRYTDKLIF TGTGCTCTTGGGGATCGCCCTCTTACTGGGGGATACTGGCGGTACACCGATAAACTCATCTTT
TRDJ1 TRDD3 22 - TRDV1 CALGDVILPPAGGLLYTDKLIF TGTGCTCTTGGGGATGTCATCCTACCTCCTGCTGGGGGACTCCTGTACACCGATAAACTCATCTTT
TRDJ1 TRDD3 24 - TRDV1 CALGECHRRRLPSTGGYDTDKLIF TGTGCTCTTGGGGAATGCCACCGGCGCCGACTACCCAGTACTGGGGGATACGACACCGATAAACTCATCTTT
TRDJ1 TRDD3 24 - TRDV1 CALGNPPGLPGLGDTRSFPDKLIF TGTGCTCTTGGGAACCCTCCTGGGCTACCCGGACTGGGGGATACGCGAAGCTTCCCCGATAAACTCATCTTT
TRDJ1 TRDD3 19 - TRDV1 CALGEVLTLLGTYTDKPIF TGTGCTCTTGGGGAAGTCCTGACGCTACTGGGGACTTACACCGATAAACCCATCTTT
TRDJ1 TRDD3 17 few TRDV1 CALGNREGIPYTDKLIF TGTGCTCTTGGGAACAGGGAGGGGATACCGTACACCGATAAACTCATCTTT
TRDJ1 TRDD3 17 - TRDV1 CALGEPWGDRYTDKLIF TGTGCTCTTGGGGAACCCTGGGGGGATAGGTACACCGATAAACTCATCTTT
TRDJ1 - 22 - TRDV1 CALGELDTPEWRAAPYTDKLIF TGTGCTCTTGGGGAACTCGATACTCCGGAGTGGAGGGCGGCCCCTTACACCGATAAACTCATCTTT
TRDJ1 TRDD3 18 - TRDV1 CALGEPTGGYGYTDKLIF TGTGCTCTTGGGGAACCTACTGGGGGATACGGGTACACCGATAAACTCATCTTT
TRDJ1 TRDD3 19 few TRDV1 CALGELTTGGSPYTDKLIF TGTGCTCTTGGGGAACTTACTACTGGGGGCTCCCCCTACACCGATAAACTCATCTTT
TRDJ1 TRDD3 19 - TRDV1 CALGERNLGDAPNTDKLIF TGTGCTCTTGGGGAACGAAACCTGGGGGATGCTCCTAACACCGATAAACTCATCTTT
TRDJ1 TRDD3 17 few TRDV2 CALVGDTNRAYTDKLIF TGTGCCTTGGTGGGGGATACGAATAGGGCCTACACCGATAAACTCATCTTT
TRDJ1 TRDD3 16 few TRDV3 CAFIDTGGVYTDKLIF TGTGCCTTTATCGACACTGGGGGAGTGTACACCGATAAACTCATCTTT
TRDJ1 TRDD3 12 - TRDV1 CALSGDRGKLIF TGTGCTCTGTCGGGGGATCGAGGTAAACTCATCTTT
TRDJ1 - 16 few TRDV1 CALGVSLGYRTDKLIF TGTGCTCTTGGGGTGTCACTGGGCTATCGCACCGATAAACTCATCTTT
TRDJ1 TRDD3 22 - TRDV1 CALGDTKGFPHWGIRYTDKLIF TGTGCTCTTGGGGATACAAAGGGCTTCCCTCACTGGGGGATACGATACACCGATAAACTCATCTTT
TRDJ1 TRDD2 15 - TRDV1 CALGEIFLTPDTLIF TGTGCTCTTGGGGAAATCTTCCTAACCCCTGATACACTCATCTTT
TRDJ1 TRDD3 18 few TRDV1 CALGAGFLTGGNTDKLIF TGTGCTCTTGGGGCCGGATTCCTAACTGGGGGAAACACCGATAAACTCATCTTT
TRDJ1 - 16 - TRDV1 CALGESFRTYTDKLIF TGTGCTCTTGGGGAAAGTTTCCGGACCTACACCGATAAACTCATCTTT
TRDJ1 TRDD3 17 - TRDV1 CALGAPSGGGCGDKLIF TGTGCTCTTGGGGCACCGTCGGGCGGGGGATGCGGCGATAAACTCATCTTT
TRDJ1 TRDD3 23 - TRDV1 CALGEPHRVLTLYWGTNTDKLIF TGTGCTCTTGGGGAACCCCATCGTGTTCTCACATTGTACTGGGGGACAAACACCGATAAACTCATCTTT
TRDJ1 - 14 few TRDV1 CALGEVLYTDKLIF TGTGCTCTTGGGGAGGTTTTGTACACCGATAAACTCATCTTT
TRDJ1 TRDD3 20 few TRDV1 CALGELPRTGGRTLTDKLIF TGTGCTCTTGGGGAACTTCCACGTACTGGGGGCCGTACGCTCACCGATAAACTCATCTTT
TRDJ1 TRDD3 18 medium-sized TRDV2 CACDTGERVYWGADKLIF TGTGCCTGTGACACCGGCGAACGGGTTTACTGGGGAGCTGATAAACTCATCTTT
TRDJ1 - 17 few TRDV1 CALGEGASHYSPDKLIF TGTGCTCTTGGGGAAGGCGCCTCCCACTATTCGCCCGATAAACTCATCTTT
TRDJ1 TRDD3 16 - TRDV1 CALGGNWGMHTDKLIF TGTGCTCTTGGGGGAAACTGGGGGATGCACACCGATAAACTCATCTTT
TRDJ1 - 15 - TRDV1 CALGEKLSYTDKLIF TGTGCTCTTGGGGAAAAATTATCGTACACCGATAAACTCATCTTT
TRDJ1 - 21 few TRDV1 CALGGPLVRGKYSLGTDKLIF TGTGCTCTTGGGGGGCCCTTGGTACGTGGAAAATACTCGTTGGGCACCGATAAACTCATCTTT
TRDJ1 TRDD3 19 - TRDV1 CALGELSLRLGGRTDKLIF TGTGCTCTTGGGGAACTTAGCCTACGACTGGGGGGCCGGACCGATAAACTCATCTTT
TRDJ1 - 19 few TRDV1 CALGEGSYPLKAGTDKLIF TGTGCTCTTGGGGAAGGGTCCTACCCTCTGAAGGCGGGCACCGATAAACTCATCTTT
TRDJ1 - 16 few TRDV3 CASTHLRRVDTDKLIF TGTGCCTCTACTCACCTACGGAGGGTCGACACCGATAAACTCATCTTT
TRDJ1 TRDD3 20 few TRDV1 CALGPRRQYWGILYTDKLIF TGTGCTCTTGGTCCCAGGCGCCAGTACTGGGGGATACTGTACACCGATAAACTCATCTTT
TRDJ1 TRDD3 17 - TRDV1 CALGARGGWGTPDKLIF TGTGCTCTTGGGGCCCGAGGTGGGTGGGGGACCCCCGATAAACTCATCTTT
TRDJ1 TRDD3 17 - TRDV1 CALGEEVGDSYTDKLIF TGTGCTCTTGGGGAAGAGGTGGGGGATTCTTACACCGATAAACTCATCTTT
TRDJ1 - 15 - TRDV1 CALGVSIRGTDKLIF TGTGCTCTTGGGGTTAGTATACGAGGCACCGATAAACTCATCTTT
TRDJ1 - 17 - TRDV1 CALGFQVGFPYTDKLIF TGTGCTCTTGGGTTTCAGGTAGGCTTCCCTTACACCGATAAACTCATCTTT